One and the same sample provided the 14 T cell receptor beta chains below, sequenced in a study of cytomegalovirus exposure and HLA in healthy donors. The PCR was carried out with 60 Vbeta primers and 13 Jbeta primers. The assay was immunoSEQ multiplex PCR, and TCRdb's table has in-frame clones only and misses some. The table has approximately 130,000 clones, 75% seen once. Sequenced: PBMCs. Every receptor here comes from a man aged 25-45 years in good health and CMV-seronegative.

This clone was recorded a few times. The V and J genes are TRBV28 and TRBJ1-2, with 9 bases identical to TRBD1. The V and J ends lost 1 base and 5 bases, in that order; junction bases with no gene match: 2. CDR1 MDHEN and CDR2 SYDVKM come from the germline V gene. The CDR3 sequence is 14 residues long. CDR3 residues: CASSLYRGQYGYTF. The CDR3 nucleotides read TGTGCCAGCAGTTTATACAGGGGGCAATATGGCTACACCTTC.

The chain links TRBV29-1 to TRBJ2-6, with 7 bases aligning to TRBD2. V dropped 6 bases and J dropped 2; count of bases not matched to a gene: 4. CDR3 length: 14 residues. Germline loops: CDR1 SQVTM, CDR2 ANQGSEA. CDR3 nucleotide sequence: TGCAGCGTATCGGGGGGTACTGGGGCCAACGTCCTGACTTTC. Protein sequence: CSVSGGTGANVLTF.

V is TRBV5-1 and J is TRBJ2-7; perhaps TRBD2 as D (6 bases). The CDR3 is 15 amino acids. V lost 9 bases to trimming and J lost 2 bases, with 21 bases between them. Germline V gives CDR1 SGHRS, CDR2 YFSETQ. The CDR3, as DNA: TGCGCCAACCCAACCGGGACTCAATGTACCTACGAGCAGTACTTC. Translated: CANPTGTQCTYEQYF.

CDR3 residues: CASSYGGARTGELFF. CDR3 bases: TGTGCCAGCAGTTACGGGGGGGCGCGCACCGGGGAGCTGTTTTTT. V usage is TRBV11-3 and J usage is TRBJ2-2; 8 bases fit TRBD2. Germline V gene sequence: CDR1 SGHNT, CDR2 YENEEA. V was pared by 6 bases and J by 4 bases, with 7 bases of the junction left unmatched. The CDR3 spans 15 residues.

The chain recombines TRBV25-1 with TRBJ1-1, with D hard to call. CDR1 and CDR2 from the germline V gene are MGHDK and SYGVNS. Trimming shortened V by 2 bases and J by 4 bases, and 5 bases separated the two germline ends. This CDR3 is built from 12 residues. DNA of the CDR3: TGTGCCAGCAGTGAAGTCGGCACTGAAGCTTTCTTT. Amino acid sequence: CASSEVGTEAFF.

V is TRBV11-2 and J is TRBJ2-7, with D maybe TRBD2 (6 bases). Trimming removed 1 base from V and 4 bases from J, with 14 bases in between. This CDR3 has 15 residues. CDR1 is SGHAT and CDR2 is FQNNGV in the germline V gene. CDR3 nucleotides: TGTGCCAGCAGCTTAGGAGGGACGGCGGGGTACGAGCAGTACTTC. Its translation: CASSLGGTAGYEQYF.

This clone showed up just a few times. V gene TRBV5-4 combines with J gene TRBJ2-4; TRBD2 matches 7 bases. This CDR3 has 13 amino acids. The ends lost 1 base at V and 9 bases at J; junction bases unmatched: 4. The germline V gene has CDR1 SGHNT and CDR2 YYREEE (reference sequence). The CDR3 spells CASSLSSGFIQYF. DNA of the CDR3: TGTGCCAGCAGCTTGAGTAGCGGGTTCATTCAGTACTTC.

V and J are TRBV5-1 and TRBJ2-1, with TRBD1 identical over 8 bases. The germline V gene has CDR1 SGHRS and CDR2 YFSETQ. With 2 bases clipped from V and 1 base from J, the junction kept 8 bases outside the gene matches. The CDR3 totals 17 residues. CDR3 residues: CASSFPQTGGSYNEQFF. The CDR3 DNA reads TGCGCCAGCAGCTTCCCACAAACAGGGGGTTCCTACAATGAGCAGTTCTTC.

V usage is TRBV6-5 and J usage is TRBJ1-1, with 7 nucleotides matching TRBD1. V dropped 0 bases and J dropped 12; count of bases not matched to a gene: 16. Germline CDR1 is MNHEY and CDR2 is SVGAGI. CDR3 length: 16 amino acids. The CDR3 spells CASSYSTIGGPAQTFF. The CDR3 DNA reads TGTGCCAGCAGTTACTCGACTATAGGGGGCCCCGCGCAAACTTTCTTT.

The V gene is TRBV4-3, the J gene TRBJ2-3, with 9 nucleotides matching TRBD2. This CDR3 has 15 residues. Per germline, CDR1 LGHNA and CDR2 YSLEER. Germline trimming cut 5 bases from V and 8 bases from J; bases unmatched to any gene: 11. The CDR3 sequence is CASSVGRGGQATQYF. CDR3 DNA sequence: TGCGCCAGCAGCGTGGGGCGGGGGGGCCAAGCTACGCAGTATTTT.

The DNA of the CDR3 is TGTGCCTGGAGTGTACGGACCGCGGGTGATCATCAGCCCCAGCATTTT. Its protein product is CAWSVRTAGDHQPQHF. The chain links TRBV30 to TRBJ1-5, with unresolved D. Germline-derived CDR1 and CDR2 are GTSNPN and SVGIG (reference sequence). This CDR3 is built from 16 residues. Trimming removed 0 bases at V and 5 bases at J, with 17 bases between.

This clone was seen more than once but under ten times. This chain uses TRBV29-1 with TRBJ2-5; D is possibly TRBD2 (6 bases). Trimming stripped 4 bases from V and 9 bases from J, with 21 bases between. Germline CDR1 and CDR2: SQVTM and ANQGSEA. The CDR3 has 14 residues. The CDR3 DNA sequence: TGCAGCGTTGGGGGAAGGGAGGCCGTAGGATCCCAGTACTTC. Amino acids: CSVGGREAVGSQYF. Full variable domain (missing parts from reference TRBV29-1 and TRBJ2-5): SAVISQKPSRDICQRGTSLTIQCQVDSQVTMMFWYRQQPGQSLTLIATANQGSEATYESGFVIDKFPISRPNLTFSTLTVSNMSPEDSSIYLCSVGGREAVGSQYFGPGTRLLVL.

The gene calls are TRBV7-9 and TRBJ1-1; D is perhaps TRBD1 (5 bases). This CDR3 is 15 amino acids long. The V gene's germline CDR1 is SEHNR and CDR2 FQNEAQ (reference sequence). V lost 0 bases and J lost 7, with 15 bases in between. CDR3 sequence: CASSLARGSWNEAFF. DNA of the CDR3: TGTGCCAGCAGCTTAGCGCGGGGGTCGTGGAATGAAGCTTTCTTT.

The V call is TRBV28, the J call TRBJ2-3; 7 nucleotides line up with TRBD2. V gave up 3 bases and J gave up 10 bases; unmatched junction bases: 4. This CDR3 spans 12 amino acids. Germline V lookup: CDR1 MDHEN, CDR2 SYDVKM. The CDR3 spells CASSFGGRSQYF. CDR3 DNA: TGTGCCAGCAGTTTCGGCGGGAGATCGCAGTATTTT.